This T cell receptor (beta chain) was sequenced in a study of T cells expressing NK-cell markers. With UMIs, 5'RACE template switching was used to make TCR beta cDNA. TCRdb reprocessed the 5' RACE reads; each CDR3 protein has one entry and no DNA is given. The repertoire table contains around 260,000 distinct CDR3 sequences. The CDR3 consists of 16 residues. From germline, CDR1 is SGHTA and CDR2 FQGNSA. The specimen was blood T cells: a sorted CD56 or NKG2C T cell subset, CD4+ or CD8+ T cells, or bulk PBMC T cells (not recorded which). The TCR sequence derives from a woman between 18 and 75 years old in good health. This sequence joins TRBV7-2 and TRBJ2-1. The CDR3 is CASSLDAAHSYNEQFF.